This T cell receptor beta chain was observed in a study of blood T cell repertoires in COVID-19. Study-level background: Sources were T cells, B-cell-depleted T cells, or PBMCs; the material itself was cDNA or gDNA.

Individuals aged about 18 to 89 years were recruited from about two dozen US areas. This CDR3 contains 14 residues. CDR1 is LGHDT, CDR2 YNNKEL, per germline (reference sequence). V dropped 0 bases and J dropped 3 bases, with 9 bases sitting between them. The authors' processing: Amplification of reference gene primers was used by the study to estimate nucleated cell counts. Sequencing used immunoSEQ multiplex PCR; TCRdb keeps in-frame clones, though not all of them. D and trimming were read from the DNA, whereas the V and J calls and clone size are those reported in that table. Of about 440,000 clones listed, around 90% are singletons.

The source material was PBMCs or T cells enriched from blood (not recorded which). The chain is built from TRBV3-1 (or the pseudogene TRBV3-2) and TRBJ2-7, with D possibly matching TRBD1 (6 bases). This TCR was recovered from a woman younger than 35 with acute COVID-19. As DNA, the CDR3 is TGTGCCAGCAGCCAAGAGGACAGAGGCTACGAGCAGTACTTC. It translates to CASSQEDRGYEQYF.